The 10 T cell receptor beta chains in this list originate from one sample, sequenced in a study of T cell changes during pregnancy in multiple sclerosis. The protocol was immunoSEQ multiplex PCR, while the TCRdb copy is restricted to in-frame clones and leaves out a portion. The data hold 50,000 to 65,000 clones, with 90% observed a single time. The sample in question was CD8+ T cells from peripheral blood mononuclear cells, obtained before pregnancy. These TCRs come from a female donor with multiple sclerosis, enrolled in a pregnancy study.

V usage is TRBV7-9 and J usage is TRBJ1-6; 10 bases fit TRBD1. Trimming at V came to 7 bases and at J to 8 bases, leaving 8 bases not matched to a gene. CDR1 and CDR2 (germline): SEHNR, FQNEAQ (reference sequence). The CDR3 is made up of 15 amino acids. CDR3 in amino acids: CASTGDRGKDSPLHF. Here the CDR3 DNA reads TGTGCCAGCACTGGGGACAGGGGTAAAGATTCACCCCTCCACTTT.

This sequence joins TRBV27 and TRBJ2-7; possibly TRBD2 for D (5 bases). Germline V lookup: CDR1 MNHEY, CDR2 SMNVEV (reference sequence). Trimming pared 3 bases from V and 5 bases from J, leaving 11 bases between. This CDR3 contains 13 residues. The CDR3 DNA follows: TGTGCCAGCAGTTTGGACCGGGGTAACGAGCAGTACTTC. Residues: CASSLDRGNEQYF.

The chain carries TRBV4-3 and TRBJ2-2; a possible D gene is TRBD2 (5 bases). This CDR3 is 15 amino acids long. The germline V gene encodes CDR1 LGHNA and CDR2 YSLEER. V shed 2 bases and J shed 4 bases, with 11 bases lying between them. Here the CDR3 DNA reads TGCGCCAGCAGCCAAAGCGGCGACGGCACCGGGGAGCTGTTTTTT. Amino acids: CASSQSGDGTGELFF.

The chain uses TRBV9 and TRBJ1-1; maybe TRBD1 (5 bases). Germline V gene sequence: CDR1 SGDLS, CDR2 YYNGEE. Trimming took 0 bases from V and 1 from J, leaving 10 bases between them. The CDR3 has 15 residues. This chain's CDR3 is CASSVEVGQNTEAFF. Here the CDR3 DNA reads TGTGCCAGCAGCGTAGAGGTGGGGCAGAACACTGAAGCTTTCTTT.

In DNA, the CDR3 is TGTGCCAGCAGCTTAACGGCGCACCGGGAGCGTGGGAGTTCACCCCTCCACTTT. This encodes CASSLTAHRERGSSPLHF. The chain employs TRBV7-3 and TRBJ1-6; D is unclear. Trimming left V 0 bases short and J 9 bases short, with 21 bases between. This CDR3 spans 18 amino acids. The V gene's germline CDR1 is SGHTA and CDR2 FQGTGA.

The chain is built from TRBV9 and TRBJ2-2; 7 bases are shared with TRBD2. In germline, CDR1 is SGDLS, CDR2 YYNGEE. V trimming: 4 bases; J trimming: 4 bases; junction bases outside the gene matches: 22. This CDR3 is built from 20 residues. The CDR3 loop is CASSSLLPFERGKITGELFF. CDR3 DNA sequence: TGTGCCAGCAGCTCACTCCTCCCTTTCGAGCGGGGTAAGATCACCGGGGAGCTGTTTTTT.

V and J are TRBV11-2 and TRBJ2-2; D may be TRBD2 (6 bases). Germline V gene data show CDR1 as SGHAT and CDR2 as FQNNGV. The ends were cut back, 1 base at V and 7 bases at J, with 10 bases in the middle. This CDR3 is built from 14 residues. CDR3 region: CASSLVSGSGELFF. The CDR3 DNA reads as TGTGCCAGCAGCTTAGTTTCCGGGAGCGGGGAGCTGTTTTTT.

The table lists this clone with a few counts. This sequence joins TRBV5-4 and TRBJ1-6, with TRBD1 matching over 8 bases. This CDR3 is built from 16 residues. CDR1 SGHNT and CDR2 YYREEE come from the germline V gene (reference sequence). J gave up 8 bases and V 4 bases, and 11 bases lay outside the gene matches. DNA of the CDR3: TGTGCCAGCAGCATAGGGACAGGATTCGAAGATTCACCCCTCCACTTT. This gives the protein CASSIGTGFEDSPLHF.

V is TRBV30 and J is TRBJ1-5, with a tentative D call TRBD1 (5 bases). The CDR3 has 12 amino acids. V was trimmed by 3 bases and J by 9 bases, leaving 12 bases between them. CDR1 is GTSNPN, CDR2 SVGIG, per germline (reference sequence). CDR3 sequence (DNA): TGTGCCTGGAGCGGGGGGTCACCGCCCCAGCATTTT. Translating gives CAWSGGSPPQHF.

CDR3 sequence: CASSQDSRGLRGYGYTF. The CDR3, as DNA: TGCGCCAGCAGCCAAGATTCCCGTGGACTCAGGGGGTATGGCTACACCTTC. This chain joins TRBV4-1 and TRBJ1-2; TRBD1 agrees at 7 bases. The length of the CDR3 is 17 residues. The ends lost 0 bases at V and 5 bases at J; junction bases unmatched: 12. CDR1 is MGHRA and CDR2 is YSYEKL in the germline V gene.